Sequencing of this T cell receptor beta chain was carried out in a study of blood T cell repertoires in COVID-19. Study summary: COVID-19 samples from acute and convalescent phases originated in the United States, Italy and Spain.

The germline gives CDR1 GTSNPN, CDR2 SVGIG (reference sequence). Trimming took off 5 bases at V and 6 bases at J, with 11 bases between the two ends. The CDR3 length is 11 residues. This clone came up once. Some clones are missing from TCRdb's copy, which holds only in-frame ones; the method was immunoSEQ multiplex PCR. This sample yields about 410,000 clones, of which 75% to 90% are seen a single time; approximately 1.5% belongs to the top ten. This TCR derives from a woman in her thirties or forties with COVID-19, enrolled during active disease. The gene calls are TRBV30 and TRBJ2-7; D might be TRBD2 (6 bases). The source material was peripheral blood. The DNA of the CDR3 is TGTGCCTGGGGGGAGGCCGGCGAGCAGTACTTC. The encoded protein is CAWGEAGEQYF.